This T cell receptor beta chain is drawn from a study of blood T cells in healthy people across ages. The second PCR ran about 6 to 12 cycles with a sample-barcoded 5' primer and J-beta primers. TCRdb itself ran the 5' RACE reads through MiXCR, one entry per CDR3 protein. This table has 650,000 to 700,000 distinct CDR3 sequences, about 32% appearing once. A few counts support this clonotype. The source is an elderly woman in good health. The source material was blood.

CDR3 sequence: CASSYEWGSSPLHF. In DNA form, the CDR3 reads TGTGCCAGCAGTTACGAGTGGGGAAGTTCACCCCTCCACTTT. The chain joins TRBV6-2 or TRBV6-3 to TRBJ1-6; D gene unclear. V was cut by 2 bases and J by 9 bases, with 11 bases left in between. In germline, CDR1 is MNHEY, CDR2 SVGEGT. CDR3 length equals 14 residues.